This T cell receptor beta chain was observed in a study of blood T cell repertoires in COVID-19 (dated by TCRdb to the early 2020s). General notes on the study: Samples covering the acute and convalescent phases of COVID-19 were provided by collaborators in the United States, Italy and Spain. The repertoires were made available in a free public database intended to serve as a resource for research on the immune response to SARS-CoV-2. Nearly every sample came with metadata listing a de-identified subject ID, COVID-19 status, age in years and sex. Subjects who had been exposed to COVID-19, were actively infected with it, or had recovered from it provided the deeply sampled blood TCRbeta repertoires that made up the dataset. The prospective study material was composed of cDNA or gDNA derived from T cells, B-cell-depleted T cells, or PBMCs. Where available, HLA class I and class II types were obtained from metadata supplied by the sample provider rather than from assay-based typing. The samples were drawn from the first 160 participants of the ongoing ImmuneRACE study and from 1,200 or so subjects provided by 6 global collaborators. Overall study results and their limits: The quantity of clinical and demographic metadata differed by source and by participant and was supplied without curation.

About this clone itself: The specificity of this receptor is unknown. The sample holds no much larger clone one base away, and base qualities are not on file.

TCRbeta CDR3 regions were amplified from genomic DNA by means of the immunoSEQ Assay, a bias-controlled multiplex PCR. In the original analysis: The number of nucleated cells in each sample was estimated from the amplification of reference gene primers within the assay. To quantify the absolute abundance of each unique TCRbeta CDR3 rearrangement, sequence reads were collapsed and filtered. Productive Simpson clonality was computed per sample as the square root of Simpson's diversity index over productive rearrangements. TCRdb re-hosts the immuneACCESS table, in-frame sequences only. Its copies lack some clones; in the studies checked, an unresolved V gene accounts for under half of them, and the cause for the rest is not known. V and J calls and clone size are those listed in that table; D and trimming were worked out from the DNA. This sample holds about 370,000 clones; around 90% were observed only once. The top ten constitute about 6.5% of the sample.

Trimming removed 3 bases from V and 6 bases from J; the gene matches leave 7 bases unexplained. The CDR3 runs 16 amino acids, cysteine and phenylalanine included. The DNA shown is the 48-base CDR3, in frame from base 1. The CDR1 and CDR2 encoded by the germline V gene are KGHSH and LQKENI. Whole blood was collected in K2EDTA tubes by collaborating institutions according to the institutions' own protocols. For TCRbeta analysis, collaborators shipped samples in one of three forms: frozen whole blood, isolated PBMCs, or DNA extracted from either of those sample types. Recombination joined TRBV18 with TRBJ2-2; 10 junctional bases match TRBD1. Sequenced: peripheral blood. The sequence came from a man aged 18 to 30 with active or convalescent COVID-19. CDR3 reads: CASSPQDRGSAGELFF. Read as DNA, the sequence is TGTGCCAGCTCACCCCAGGACAGGGGGTCGGCCGGGGAGCTGTTTTTT.